This passage covers 21 T cell receptor beta chains from one sample sequenced in a study of T cells in Graves' hyperthyroidism and ophthalmopathy. TCR beta CDR3 regions were amplified from RNA. HTBI primers were the set used in a first-round RT-PCR of the TCR CDR3. TCRdb independently ran MiXCR on the multiplex PCR reads; one entry per CDR3 protein. The data show 530,000 or so distinct CDR3 sequences, around 24% seen once. What was sequenced was blood. The receptors were sampled from a woman aged 25 to 45 with Graves' ophthalmopathy.

This clonotype was observed at least ten times. The genes are TRBV5-1 and TRBJ1-3; D not resolved. CDR1 SGHRS and CDR2 YFSETQ come from the germline V gene. Trimming took 4 bases from V and 0 from J, leaving 14 bases between them. The length of the CDR3 is 16 residues. CDR3 DNA sequence: TGCGCCAGCAGCACCTCTGACTTATCCTCTGGAAACACCATATATTTT. It encodes CASSTSDLSSGNTIYF.

This clonotype was seen at least ten times. The V call is TRBV12-3 or TRBV12-4, the J call TRBJ1-2; TRBD1 matches 11 bases. The CDR3 totals 14 residues. Germline trimming cut 6 bases from V and 3 bases from J; bases unmatched to any gene: 3. The CDR3 here is CASRGQGAYYGYTF. CDR3 sequence (DNA): TGTGCCAGCAGAGGACAGGGGGCCTACTATGGCTACACCTTC.

This clonotype was seen ten or more times. The chain has TRBV7-3 and TRBJ2-2; maybe TRBD1 (5 bases). This CDR3 comprises 14 residues. The germline V and J ends were trimmed by 4 bases and 7 bases, with 13 bases remaining between them. Germline V gives CDR1 SGHTA, CDR2 FQGTGA. In DNA form, the CDR3 reads TGTGCCAGCAGCTCCAAACCAGGGATCGGGGAGCTGTTTTTT. Protein sequence: CASSSKPGIGELFF. The full variable domain, with the rest looked up from reference TRBV7-3 and TRBJ2-2, is GAGVSQTPSNKVTEKGKYVELRCDPISGHTALYWYRQSLGQGPEFLIYFQGTGAADDSGLPNDRFFAVRPEGSVSTLKIQRTERGDSAVYLCASSSKPGIGELFFGEGSRLTVL.

There are many counts of this clonotype. The CDR3 region is CASSYPGQGVGAFF. CDR3 DNA sequence: TGTGCCAGCAGCTACCCGGGACAGGGAGTGGGAGCTTTCTTT. The V and J genes are TRBV12-3 or TRBV12-4 and TRBJ1-1, with 9 bases identical to TRBD1. CDR3 length: 14 residues. V was clipped by 6 bases and J by 10 bases; unmatched bases: 12.

A few counts support this clonotype. The J gene is TRBJ2-7, the V gene TRBV6-5, with 8 bases that match TRBD1. Germline CDR1 MNHEY, CDR2 SVGAGI. CDR3 length equals 15 residues. V gave up 2 bases and J gave up 0 bases; unmatched junction bases: 3. CDR3: CASSYGTGDSYEQYF. The CDR3 nucleotides are TGTGCCAGCAGTTACGGGACAGGAGACTCCTACGAGCAGTACTTC.

This clonotype was observed at least ten times. This chain uses TRBV12-3 or TRBV12-4 with TRBJ1-1, with D tentatively TRBD1 (6 bases). The CDR3 length is 17 residues. V lost 6 bases and J 0 bases, leaving 20 bases between the germline ends. CDR3 in DNA: TGTGCCAGCAGGGACGATGACAGGTGGGGCCTGAACACTGAAGCTTTCTTT. This codes for CASRDDDRWGLNTEAFF.

To note about this clonotype: Since a much larger clone is just one base distant, this may be a read error. The genes are TRBV2 and TRBJ2-4; a possible D gene is TRBD1 (6 bases). Germline V CDR1 and CDR2: SNHLY, FYNNEI. This CDR3 has 12 residues. DNA of the CDR3: TGTGCCAGCATGCTACAGGGAAGCATTAAGTACTTC. Its protein product is CASMLQGSIKYF.

This clonotype was seen at least ten times. This chain links TRBV11-1 with TRBJ1-1, with D perhaps matching TRBD1 (5 bases). The germline CDR1 and CDR2 sequences are SGHAT and FQDESV (reference sequence). V shed 3 bases and J shed 5 bases, with 25 bases lying between them. The CDR3 extends over 18 amino acids. The CDR3 DNA reads as TGTGCCAGCAGCTTGGGGCCCCCAACCGGGACCTGGGGGACTGAAGCTTTCTTT. Its protein is CASSLGPPTGTWGTEAFF. Full variable domain (remainder filled in from reference TRBV11-1 and TRBJ1-1): EAEVAQSPRYKITEKSQAVAFWCDPISGHATLYWYRQILGQGPELLVQFQDESVVDDSQLPKDRFSAERLKGVDSTLKIQPAELGDSAMYLCASSLGPPTGTWGTEAFFGQGTRLTVV.

The gene calls are TRBV29-1 and TRBJ1-1; D unclear. Looked up from germline, CDR1 is SQVTM and CDR2 is ANQGSEA. Trimming pared 7 bases from V and 0 bases from J, leaving 9 bases between. CDR3 length: 12 residues. In nucleotides, the CDR3 is TGCAGCGCCCGTCGCATGAACACTGAAGCTTTCTTT. Amino acid sequence: CSARRMNTEAFF.

The rearrangement uses TRBV3-1 and TRBJ1-5; D is unclear. Germline V lookup: CDR1 LGHDT, CDR2 YNNKEL (reference sequence). The ends were cut back, 4 bases at V and 0 bases at J, with 7 bases in the middle. The length of the CDR3 is 14 residues. The CDR3 sequence: CASSPAVSNQPQHF. The DNA for the CDR3 is TGTGCCAGCAGCCCAGCAGTTAGCAATCAGCCCCAGCATTTT.

This chain uses TRBV7-3 with TRBJ2-7, with 7 bases matching TRBD1. The CDR3 runs to 17 residues. Germline CDR1 is SGHTA and CDR2 is FQGTGA. J was trimmed by 4 bases and V by 2 bases; bases with no gene match: 14. CDR3 protein: CASSLLGTEVNPYEQYF. The CDR3 DNA is TGTGCCAGCAGCTTACTTGGGACAGAGGTCAATCCTTACGAGCAGTACTTC. Full variable domain (remainder filled in from reference TRBV7-3 and TRBJ2-7): GAGVSQTPSNKVTEKGKYVELRCDPISGHTALYWYRQSLGQGPEFLIYFQGTGAADDSGLPNDRFFAVRPEGSVSTLKIQRTERGDSAVYLCASSLLGTEVNPYEQYFGPGTRLTVT.

The chain recombines TRBV15 with TRBJ2-2, with 8 positions matching TRBD1. There are 17 residues in the CDR3. Germline V gives CDR1 LNHNV, CDR2 YYDKDF (reference sequence). V gave up 1 base and J gave up 2 bases; unmatched junction bases: 6. CDR3 sequence: CATSRVGDRINTGELFF. The CDR3 DNA follows: TGTGCCACCAGCAGAGTGGGGGACAGGATAAACACCGGGGAGCTGTTTTTT.

As to this clonotype: Possible read error: a much larger clone is one base away. A read error is likely, as this CDR3 ends without the conserved phenylalanine or tryptophan. This chain connects TRBV2 to TRBJ1-2; D ambiguous. CDR3 size: 15 residues. The germline V gene has CDR1 SNHLY and CDR2 FYNNEI. V shed 5 bases and J shed 3 bases, with 16 bases lying between them. The CDR3 loop is CASSFQEGGDYGYTY. CDR3 bases: TGTGCCAGCAGTTTTCAAGAAGGTGGGGACTATGGCTACACCTAC.

The rearrangement links TRBV7-3 to TRBJ1-1, with a possible D match to TRBD1 (6 bases). The CDR3 runs to 15 residues. V lost 3 bases, J lost 1 base, and 12 bases lay in between. CDR1 and CDR2 from the germline V gene are SGHTA and FQGTGA. CDR3 sequence: CASSLIRTENTEAFF. The CDR3 DNA follows: TGTGCCAGCAGCTTGATCAGGACAGAGAACACTGAAGCTTTCTTT. The variable domain in full, completed from reference TRBV7-3 and TRBJ1-1, reads GAGVSQTPSNKVTEKGKYVELRCDPISGHTALYWYRQSLGQGPEFLIYFQGTGAADDSGLPNDRFFAVRPEGSVSTLKIQRTERGDSAVYLCASSLIRTENTEAFFGQGTRLTVV.

There are a few counts of this clonotype. The V gene is TRBV2, the J gene TRBJ2-5; D is unresolved. Germline V CDR1 and CDR2: SNHLY, FYNNEI. The CDR3 is made up of 10 amino acids. V was pared by 7 bases and J by 3 bases, with 3 bases between. As DNA, the CDR3 is TGTGCCAGCACAGAAGAGACCCAGTACTTC. Residues: CASTEETQYF.

This clonotype was seen more than once but under ten times. The chain carries TRBV3-1 and TRBJ2-5; no firm D call. The V gene lost 4 bases and the J gene lost 0 bases, with 12 bases spanning the gap. The CDR3 covers 15 residues. Germline V gene sequence: CDR1 LGHDT, CDR2 YNNKEL (reference sequence). CDR3 sequence: CASSLTERNQETQYF. DNA of the CDR3: TGTGCCAGCAGCCTAACAGAGCGAAACCAAGAGACCCAGTACTTC.

This clonotype was seen many times. V gene TRBV28 combines with J gene TRBJ1-1, with D tentatively TRBD1 (6 bases). From germline, CDR1 is MDHEN and CDR2 SYDVKM. The CDR3 covers 15 residues. Deletions cut 3 bases from V and 5 bases from J, with 16 bases between. The CDR3 nucleotides read TGTGCCAGCAGTTTGGGGGGCCGGCCCTTAACTGAAGCTTTCTTT. Translated: CASSLGGRPLTEAFF.

The V gene is TRBV2, the J gene TRBJ1-5; 7 bases are a match to TRBD1. The CDR3 totals 17 residues. CDR1 SNHLY and CDR2 FYNNEI come from the germline V gene. J gave up 1 base and V 0 bases, and 6 bases lay outside the gene matches. The DNA for the CDR3 is TGTGCCAGCAGTGAAGCCAGACAGGGAATGAGCAATCAGCCCCAGCATTTT. Protein product: CASSEARQGMSNQPQHF.

This clonotype was seen many times. The rearrangement uses TRBV9 and TRBJ2-2; D uncertain. Germline lookup yields CDR1 SGDLS and CDR2 YYNGEE. V was shortened by 0 bases and J by 7 bases, with 1 base between the two germline ends. The CDR3 runs 11 residues. Here the CDR3 reads CASSVGGELFF. The CDR3 DNA reads as TGTGCCAGCAGCGTAGGCGGGGAGCTGTTTTTT.

V usage is TRBV6-2 or TRBV6-3 and J usage is TRBJ1-1, with 12 bases identical to TRBD1. In germline, CDR1 is MNHEY, CDR2 SVGEGT. After removal of 7 bases from V and 5 bases from J, the junction contained 5 bases not matched to a gene. The CDR3 spans 14 residues. Here the CDR3 DNA reads TGTGCCAGCAACCCGGGACAGGGGGCGACTGAAGCTTTCTTT. Translated, it gives CASNPGQGATEAFF.

The chain is built from TRBV28 and TRBJ2-2; D is ambiguous. The germline V and J ends were trimmed by 2 bases and 2 bases, with 15 bases remaining between them. Germline CDR1 MDHEN, CDR2 SYDVKM. This CDR3 comprises 17 residues. The CDR3 nucleotides read TGTGCCAGCAGTTTACCTCCGTGGCCGATAAACACCGGGGAGCTGTTTTTT. It encodes CASSLPPWPINTGELFF.